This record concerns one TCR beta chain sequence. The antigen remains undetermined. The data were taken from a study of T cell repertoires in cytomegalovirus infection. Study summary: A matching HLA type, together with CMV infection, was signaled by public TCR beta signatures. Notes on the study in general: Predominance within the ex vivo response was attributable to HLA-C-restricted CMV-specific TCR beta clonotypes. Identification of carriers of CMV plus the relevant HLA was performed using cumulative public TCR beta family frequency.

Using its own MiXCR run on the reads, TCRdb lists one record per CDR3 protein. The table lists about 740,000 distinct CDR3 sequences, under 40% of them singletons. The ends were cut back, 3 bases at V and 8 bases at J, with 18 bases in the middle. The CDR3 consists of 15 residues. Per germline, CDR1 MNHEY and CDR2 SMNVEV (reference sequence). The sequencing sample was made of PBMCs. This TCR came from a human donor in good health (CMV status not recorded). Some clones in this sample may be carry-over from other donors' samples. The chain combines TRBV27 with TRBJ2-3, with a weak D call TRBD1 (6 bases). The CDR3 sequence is CASSFFGGESTTQYF. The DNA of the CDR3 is TGTGCCAGCAGTTTTTTTGGGGGCGAATCTACTACGCAGTATTTT.